What follows are 19 T cell receptor beta chains derived from one specimen sequenced in a study of shared clonotypes between healthy human individuals. TCRdb's table, derived via immunoSEQ multiplex PCR, lists solely in-frame clones and lacks some. The sample holds about 1.5 million clones, 95% to 99% seen once. The sequenced sample consisted of naive CD4+ T cells sorted from blood. The subset here: CD45RA+ positively selected. The receptors stem from a young man in good health.

This clone was counted a few times. Other nucleotide sequences in the sample specify the same CDR3. The chain uses TRBV18 and TRBJ2-2, with D possibly called TRBD1 or TRBD2 (5 bases each). The CDR3 sequence is 13 residues long. In germline, CDR1 is KGHSH, CDR2 LQKENI. V lost 1 base to trimming and J lost 5 bases, with 5 bases between them. The CDR3 region has the DNA TGTGCCAGCTCACCACGGGGGACCGGGGAGCTGTTTTTT. Its translation: CASSPRGTGELFF.

The chain combines TRBV18 with TRBJ1-5, with D maybe TRBD1 (5 bases). Germline assignment: CDR1 KGHSH and CDR2 LQKENI. The V gene lost 4 bases and the J gene lost 7 bases, with 11 bases spanning the gap. This CDR3 is 13 amino acids long. CDR3 in amino acids: CASSLQGRQPQHF. The CDR3 nucleotides are TGTGCCAGCTCACTGCAGGGCCGACAGCCCCAGCATTTT.

On this clone: The sample holds other DNA sequences that translate to the same CDR3. This sequence joins TRBV7-6 and TRBJ2-7; 8 bases map to TRBD2. Germline assignment: CDR1 SGHVS and CDR2 FNYEAQ. The CDR3 contains 15 residues. Unmatched junction bases numbered 2, after V lost 1 base and J lost 0 bases. CDR3 region: CASSLGLASSYEQYF. CDR3 nucleotide sequence: TGTGCCAGCAGCTTAGGACTAGCGAGCTCCTACGAGCAGTACTTC.

The chain links TRBV10-3 to TRBJ2-6, with 7 nucleotides matching TRBD1. This CDR3 contains 17 residues. Germline V gene sequence: CDR1 ENHRY, CDR2 SYGVKD. The V segment lost 10 bases and the J segment 1 base; nucleotides outside the gene matches: 13. CDR3 DNA sequence: TGTGCCAACGGGGACAGTTCTCTTTCTTCTGGGGCCAACGTCCTGACTTTC. Its translation: CANGDSSLSSGANVLTF.

The rearrangement uses TRBV2 and TRBJ2-2; 7 bases match TRBD2. The CDR3 covers 15 residues. The V segment lost 2 bases and the J segment 6 bases; nucleotides outside the gene matches: 6. Germline lookup yields CDR1 SNHLY and CDR2 FYNNEI. The CDR3 coding sequence is TGTGCCAGCAGTGAATTAGGCGGGAGATCCGGGGAGCTGTTTTTT. Translated, it gives CASSELGGRSGELFF.

The chain joins TRBV2 to TRBJ2-2, with D unresolved. The CDR3 loop spans 15 amino acids. Germline CDR1 SNHLY, CDR2 FYNNEI. V gave up 4 bases and J gave up 1 base, with 10 bases separating them. The CDR3 nucleotides are TGTGCCAGCAGTGCTGAGAGGATGAACACCGGGGAGCTGTTTTTT. Amino acid sequence: CASSAERMNTGELFF.

This clone was seen only a few times. This sequence joins TRBV27 and TRBJ2-5; D unresolved. The CDR3 contains 13 residues. Trimming pared 6 bases from V and 5 bases from J, leaving 13 bases between. Germline V CDR1 and CDR2: MNHEY, SMNVEV (reference sequence). The DNA of the CDR3 is TGTGCCAGCAGCCCCTTTGGGCGGGAGACCCAGTACTTC. Protein sequence: CASSPFGRETQYF.

The rearrangement uses TRBV28 and TRBJ2-5; 8 bases align to TRBD2. This CDR3 spans 15 amino acids. Germline V CDR1 and CDR2: MDHEN, SYDVKM. V trimming: 3 bases; J trimming: 0 bases; junction bases outside the gene matches: 3. The CDR3 region has the DNA TGTGCCAGCAGTTTCCTAGCGGGTAACCAAGAGACCCAGTACTTC. Translated, it gives CASSFLAGNQETQYF. Full variable domain (rest looked up from reference TRBV28 and TRBJ2-5): DVKVTQSSRYLVKRTGEKVFLECVQDMDHENMFWYRQDPGLGLRLIYFSYDVKMKEKGDIPEGYSVSREKKERFSLILESASTNQTSMYLCASSFLAGNQETQYFGPGTRLLVL.

The chain has TRBV25-1 and TRBJ1-5; TRBD1 matches 11 bases. The V gene end was trimmed by 1 base and the J gene end by 2 bases; junction bases not matched to a gene: 4. This CDR3 has 17 residues. Germline V gene lookup returns CDR1 MGHDK and CDR2 SYGVNS. CDR3 nucleotide sequence: TGTGCCAGCAGTGAATCGGGACAGGGGGATGGCAATCAGCCCCAGCATTTT. Amino acid sequence: CASSESGQGDGNQPQHF.

This clone was counted once. This rearrangement joins TRBV6-7 to TRBJ2-7, with 7 bases matching TRBD1. TRBV6-7 is given ORF status, its function remaining uncertain. The V segment lost 5 bases and the J segment 2 bases; nucleotides outside the gene matches: 9. This CDR3 contains 15 residues. In DNA form, the CDR3 reads TGTGCCAGCAGTCAAATCGGGGACAGTACCTACGAGCAGTACTTC. It translates to CASSQIGDSTYEQYF.

The genes are TRBV19 and TRBJ2-1; tentatively, D is TRBD2 (6 bases). CDR1 LNHDA and CDR2 SQIVND come from the germline V gene (reference sequence). V shed 6 bases and J shed 9 bases, with 21 bases lying between them. This CDR3 has 15 amino acids. CDR3 region: CASRPRGGIFSEQFF. CDR3 nucleotides: TGTGCCAGTAGACCACGGGGCGGGATATTTAGTGAGCAGTTCTTC. Full variable domain (missing parts from reference TRBV19 and TRBJ2-1): DGGITQSPKYLFRKEGQNVTLSCEQNLNHDAMYWYRQDPGQGLRLIYYSQIVNDFQKGDIAEGYSVSREKKESFPLTVTSAQKNPTAFYLCASRPRGGIFSEQFFGPGTRLTVL.

CDR3 in DNA: TGTGCCAGCAGCGTTTCAGACAGTTACACTGAAGCTTTCTTT. Translated, it gives CASSVSDSYTEAFF. The chain has TRBV9 and TRBJ1-1, with D tentatively TRBD1 (5 bases). Germline CDR1 SGDLS, CDR2 YYNGEE. The V gene lost 2 bases and the J gene lost 3 bases, with 11 bases spanning the gap. The CDR3 has 14 residues.

J is TRBJ2-7 and V is TRBV10-3, with 7 bases lining up with TRBD1. The CDR3 covers 12 residues. Losses at the gene ends were 4 bases for V and 6 bases for J; bases not matched to a gene: 3. Germline CDR1 ENHRY, CDR2 SYGVKD. The CDR3 region is CAISGQGSEQYF. CDR3 nucleotide sequence: TGTGCCATCAGTGGACAGGGAAGCGAGCAGTACTTC.

The chain couples TRBV5-1 to TRBJ1-2; the match to TRBD1 covers 8 bases. Looked up from germline, CDR1 is SGHRS and CDR2 is YFSETQ. The CDR3 runs to 15 residues. The junction had 7 bases not matched to a gene; V was cut back by 2 bases and J by 4 bases. The CDR3 region is CASSFSGQDPYGYTF. CDR3 DNA sequence: TGCGCCAGCAGCTTTTCGGGACAGGACCCCTATGGCTACACCTTC.

The chain employs TRBV5-1 and TRBJ2-2; no clear D. Between the trimmed V and J ends, which lost 0 bases and 8 bases, there was a span of 11 bases. CDR3 length: 14 amino acids. Germline-derived CDR1 and CDR2 are SGHRS and YFSETQ. The chain's CDR3 is CASSLGHRSGELFF. As DNA, the CDR3 is TGCGCCAGCAGCTTGGGGCATCGATCGGGGGAGCTGTTTTTT.

Remarks on this clone: This sample also contains other DNA sequences that code for the same CDR3. The chain combines TRBV27 with TRBJ2-2; D unresolved. The V end was cut by 5 bases, the J end by 5 bases, with 9 bases between. From germline, CDR1 is MNHEY and CDR2 SMNVEV (reference sequence). The length of the CDR3 is 13 residues. The CDR3 DNA reads as TGTGCCAGCAGTCTTCGGGTTACCGGGGAGCTGTTTTTT. It is translated as CASSLRVTGELFF.

This chain connects TRBV7-9 to TRBJ2-3, with D unresolved. Germline V gene lookup returns CDR1 SEHNR and CDR2 FQNEAQ (reference sequence). Trimming took 2 bases from V and 6 from J, leaving 9 bases between them. The CDR3 has 13 residues. CDR3 DNA sequence: TGTGCCAGCAGCTTATCGGAAAGGGATACGCAGTATTTT. Translated: CASSLSERDTQYF.

V gene TRBV27 combines with J gene TRBJ2-3; D not certain. The germline gives CDR1 MNHEY, CDR2 SMNVEV (reference sequence). The CDR3 extends over 17 amino acids. V was pared by 5 bases and J by 0 bases, with 18 bases between. The CDR3 loop is CASSRRTAAVSTDTQYF. In nucleotides, the CDR3 is TGTGCCAGCAGTCGTAGAACCGCGGCGGTTAGCACAGATACGCAGTATTTT.

This sequence joins TRBV30 and TRBJ2-7; 10 bases align to TRBD1. The V segment lost 2 bases and the J segment 5 bases; nucleotides outside the gene matches: 9. CDR3 length: 15 residues. The V gene's germline CDR1 is GTSNPN and CDR2 SVGIG (reference sequence). This CDR3 is CAWSIPGQGSHEQYF. DNA for the CDR3: TGTGCCTGGAGTATCCCGGGACAGGGGTCCCACGAGCAGTACTTC.